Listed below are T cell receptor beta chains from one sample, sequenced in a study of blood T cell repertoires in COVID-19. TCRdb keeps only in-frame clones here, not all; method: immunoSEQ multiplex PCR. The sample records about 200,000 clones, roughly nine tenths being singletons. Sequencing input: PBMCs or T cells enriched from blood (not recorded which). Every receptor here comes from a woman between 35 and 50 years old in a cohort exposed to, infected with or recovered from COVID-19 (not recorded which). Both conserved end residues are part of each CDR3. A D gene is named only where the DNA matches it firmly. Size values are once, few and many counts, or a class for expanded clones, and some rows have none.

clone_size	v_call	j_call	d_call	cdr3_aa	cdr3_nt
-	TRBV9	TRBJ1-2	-	CASSLRPGGNGYGYTF	TGTGCCAGCAGCTTGAGACCGGGGGGGAATGGCTATGGCTACACCTTC
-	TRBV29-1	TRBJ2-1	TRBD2	CSVDRSGRYNNEQFF	TGCAGCGTGGACCGTAGCGGGAGGTACAACAATGAGCAGTTCTTC
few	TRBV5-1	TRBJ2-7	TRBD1	CASSFRDSYEQYF	TGCGCCAGCAGCTTCCGGGACAGCTACGAGCAGTACTTC
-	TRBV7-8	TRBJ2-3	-	CASAGSSTDTQYF	TGTGCCAGTGCGGGGTCTAGCACAGATACGCAGTATTTT
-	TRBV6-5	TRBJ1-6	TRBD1	CASRTGGNSPLHF	TGTGCCAGCAGAACAGGGGGCAATTCACCCCTCCACTTT
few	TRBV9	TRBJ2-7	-	CASSVGETGNEQYF	TGTGCCAGCAGCGTAGGCGAGACCGGGAACGAGCAGTACTTC
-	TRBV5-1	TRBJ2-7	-	CASSLVGGRYEQYF	TGCGCCAGCAGCTTGGTGGGGGGGCGTTACGAGCAGTACTTC
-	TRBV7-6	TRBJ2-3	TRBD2	CASSLGRGRVFGSSTDTQYF	TGTGCCAGCAGCTTAGGTCGCGGGAGGGTTTTTGGTTCAAGCACAGATACGCAGTATTTT
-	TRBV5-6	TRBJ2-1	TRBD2	CASSPTAGGPNEQFF	TGTGCCAGCAGCCCGACGGCGGGGGGCCCCAATGAGCAGTTCTTC
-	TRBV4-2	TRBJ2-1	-	CASSQEGESYNEQFF	TGTGCCAGCAGCCAAGAGGGAGAATCGTACAATGAGCAGTTCTTC
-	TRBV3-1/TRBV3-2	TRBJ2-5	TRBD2	CASSPLSGGETQYF	TGTGCCAGCAGCCCCCTGAGCGGGGGAGAGACCCAGTACTTC
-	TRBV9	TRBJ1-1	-	CASSVELGTMNTEAFF	TGTGCCAGCAGCGTAGAACTGGGCACAATGAACACTGAAGCTTTCTTT
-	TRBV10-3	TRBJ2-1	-	CAISDNRGRSYNEQFF	TGTGCCATCAGTGACAACCGGGGGAGGTCCTACAATGAGCAGTTCTTC
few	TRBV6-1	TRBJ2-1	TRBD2	CASSEESSGGGEQFF	TGTGCCAGCAGTGAAGAGTCTAGCGGGGGCGGGGAGCAGTTCTTC
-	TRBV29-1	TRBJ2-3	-	CSTDRGGGPGMQYF	TGCAGCACAGATAGGGGGGGAGGGCCCGGCATGCAGTATTTT
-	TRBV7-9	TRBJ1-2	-	CASYISVRDGYGYTF	TGTGCCAGCTATATATCCGTGCGGGACGGCTATGGCTACACCTTC
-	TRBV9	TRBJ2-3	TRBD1	CASSENQGVATDTQYF	TGTGCCAGCAGCGAGAACCAGGGGGTAGCGACAGATACGCAGTATTTT
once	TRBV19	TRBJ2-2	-	CASSIGQAIIGELFF	TGTGCCAGTAGTATAGGGCAGGCAATTATCGGGGAGCTGTTTTTT
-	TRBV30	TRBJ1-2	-	CAWSELYGYTF	TGTGCCTGGAGCGAACTCTATGGCTACACCTTC
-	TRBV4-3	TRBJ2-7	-	CASSQEVKRVEQYF	TGCGCCAGCAGCCAAGAAGTAAAGAGGGTCGAGCAGTACTTC
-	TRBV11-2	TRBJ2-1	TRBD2	CASSLVTLAGALNEQFF	TGTGCCAGCAGCTTAGTCACTCTAGCGGGAGCCTTGAATGAGCAGTTCTTC
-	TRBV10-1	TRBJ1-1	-	CASTYEATGTEAFF	TGCGCCAGCACGTATGAGGCCACAGGGACTGAAGCTTTCTTT
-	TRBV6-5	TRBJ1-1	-	CASGRDSTEAFF	TGTGCCAGCGGCCGGGATAGCACTGAAGCTTTCTTT
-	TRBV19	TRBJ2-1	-	CASSYRAVPSYNEQFF	TGTGCCAGTAGTTACAGGGCCGTACCCTCCTACAATGAGCAGTTCTTC
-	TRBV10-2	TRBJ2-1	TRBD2	CASSDLAGGRNNEQFF	TGCGCCAGCAGTGACCTAGCGGGAGGTAGGAACAATGAGCAGTTCTTC
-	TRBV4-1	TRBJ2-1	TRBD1	CASSLPPGQGSHEQFF	TGCGCCAGCAGCCTTCCCCCGGGACAGGGGTCCCATGAGCAGTTCTTC
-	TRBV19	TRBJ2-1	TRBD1	CASSPGGIEQFF	TGTGCCAGTAGTCCAGGGGGCATTGAGCAGTTCTTC
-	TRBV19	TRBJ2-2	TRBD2	CASSSGLGAGELFF	TGTGCCAGTAGCTCCGGACTAGGGGCCGGGGAGCTGTTTTTT
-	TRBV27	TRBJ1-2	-	CASSLNGGGWGGYTF	TGTGCCAGCAGTTTAAACGGTGGGGGGTGGGGTGGCTACACCTTC
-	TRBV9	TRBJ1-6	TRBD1	CASSAGTASNSPLHF	TGTGCCAGCAGCGCCGGGACAGCATCCAATTCACCCCTCCACTTT
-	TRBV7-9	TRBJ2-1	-	CASSPPQHKVYNEQFF	TGTGCCAGCAGCCCCCCCCAACATAAAGTTTACAATGAGCAGTTCTTC
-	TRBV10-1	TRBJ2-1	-	CASSESGAIYNEQFF	TGCGCCAGCAGTGAATCAGGGGCGATATACAATGAGCAGTTCTTC
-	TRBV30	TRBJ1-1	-	CACERSSNTEAFF	TGTGCCTGCGAACGGAGTTCGAACACTGAAGCTTTCTTT
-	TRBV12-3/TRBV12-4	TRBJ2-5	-	CASSLANQETQYF	TGTGCCAGCAGTTTGGCAAACCAAGAGACCCAGTACTTC
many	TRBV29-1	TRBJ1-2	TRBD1	CSVDQGQGYYGYTF	TGCAGCGTTGATCAGGGACAGGGGTACTATGGCTACACCTTC
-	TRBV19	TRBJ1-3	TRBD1	CASSIWDRSSGSGTIYF	TGTGCCAGTAGTATCTGGGACAGGTCCAGCGGTTCTGGCACCATATATTTT
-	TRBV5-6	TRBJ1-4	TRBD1	CASSLGDRRNEKLFF	TGTGCCAGCAGCCTAGGGGACAGAAGGAATGAAAAACTGTTTTTT
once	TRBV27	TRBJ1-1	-	CASNLRGGNTEAFF	TGTGCCAGCAACTTAAGGGGGGGGAACACTGAAGCTTTCTTT
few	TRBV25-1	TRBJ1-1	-	CASSEFTGLTAKAFF	TGTGCCAGCAGTGAATTTACAGGGTTAACCGCTAAAGCTTTCTTT
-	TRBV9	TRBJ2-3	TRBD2	CASSARTSGISDTQYF	TGTGCCAGCAGCGCCCGGACTAGCGGGATTTCAGATACGCAGTATTTT
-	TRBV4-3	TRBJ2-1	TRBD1	CASSHDRDDVYNEQFF	TGCGCCAGCAGCCACGACAGGGACGATGTCTACAATGAGCAGTTCTTC
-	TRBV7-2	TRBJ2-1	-	CASSLGLGYEQFF	TGTGCCAGCAGCTTAGGGCTAGGATATGAGCAGTTCTTC